Here is one T cell receptor (beta chain) with its context. The CDR3 has 15 amino acids. Between the trimmed V and J ends, which lost 2 bases and 8 bases, there was a span of 15 bases. Germline lookup yields CDR1 SGHTA and CDR2 FQGNSA. Production of TCR cDNA was by 5'RACE template switching, which also added a universal primer site and UMIs. MiXCR, applied by TCRdb to the 5' RACE reads, yields one record per CDR3 protein. The repertoire includes over 35,000 distinct CDR3 sequences, 5.5% to 7.5% of them detected once, and more than 9% sits in the top ten. The data were obtained in a study of T cells after yellow fever vaccination. General study findings and limits: Overlap between CD4 and CD8 compartments was detected for a small share of clonotypes. After the booster, approximately 95% of CD4 and more than 85% of CD8 primary-response clones were re-detected. Abundant bulk-derived clonotypes could contaminate FACS-sorted repertoires.

V usage is TRBV7-2 and J usage is TRBJ1-4; no reliable D call. The material sequenced was PBMCs, either bulk or a sorted T-cell subset (CD4+, CD8+, memory, or dextramer-sorted; not recorded which), taken 45 days after the yellow fever booster vaccination. The TCR comes from a young man who received the YFV17D yellow fever vaccine. CDR3 DNA sequence: TGTGCCAGCAGCTTAAGGCGGGAGAGAGGGGAAAAACTGTTTTTT. This codes for CASSLRRERGEKLFF.